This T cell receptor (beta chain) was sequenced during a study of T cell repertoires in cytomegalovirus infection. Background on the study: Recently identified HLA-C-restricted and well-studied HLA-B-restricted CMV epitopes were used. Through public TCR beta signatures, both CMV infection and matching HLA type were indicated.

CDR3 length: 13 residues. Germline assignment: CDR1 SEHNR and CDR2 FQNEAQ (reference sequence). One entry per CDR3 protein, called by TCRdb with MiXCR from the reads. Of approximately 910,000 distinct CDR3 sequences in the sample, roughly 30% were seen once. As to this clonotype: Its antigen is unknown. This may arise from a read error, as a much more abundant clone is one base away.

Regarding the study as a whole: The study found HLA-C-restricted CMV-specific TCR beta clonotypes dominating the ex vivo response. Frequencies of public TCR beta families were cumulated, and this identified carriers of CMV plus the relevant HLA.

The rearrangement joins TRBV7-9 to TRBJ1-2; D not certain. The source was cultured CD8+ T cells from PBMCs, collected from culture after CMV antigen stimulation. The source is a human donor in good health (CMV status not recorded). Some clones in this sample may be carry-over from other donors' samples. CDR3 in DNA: TGTACCAGCAGCCCCGATGCTCAGACCTACAGCACCTTC. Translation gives CTSSPDAQTYSTF. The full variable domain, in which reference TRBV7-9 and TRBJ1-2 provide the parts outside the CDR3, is DTGVSQNPRHKITKRGQNVTFRCDPISEHNRLYWYRQTLGQGPEFLTYFQNEAQLEKSRLLSDRFSAERPKGSFSTLEIQRTEQGDSAMYLCTSSPDAQTYSTFGSGTRLTVV.